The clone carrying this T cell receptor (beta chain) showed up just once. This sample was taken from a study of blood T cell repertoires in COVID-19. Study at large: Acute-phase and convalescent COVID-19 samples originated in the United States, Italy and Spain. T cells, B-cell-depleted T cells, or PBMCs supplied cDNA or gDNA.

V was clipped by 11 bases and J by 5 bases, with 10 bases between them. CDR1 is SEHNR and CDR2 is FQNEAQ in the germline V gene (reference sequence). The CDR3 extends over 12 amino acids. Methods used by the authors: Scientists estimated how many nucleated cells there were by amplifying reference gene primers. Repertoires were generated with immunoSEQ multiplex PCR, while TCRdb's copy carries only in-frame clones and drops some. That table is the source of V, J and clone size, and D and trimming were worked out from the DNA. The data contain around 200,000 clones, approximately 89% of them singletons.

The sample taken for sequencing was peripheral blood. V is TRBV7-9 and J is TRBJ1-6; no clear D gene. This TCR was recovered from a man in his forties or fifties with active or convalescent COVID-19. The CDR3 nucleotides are TGTGCCGGAAGAACTAATAATTCACCCCTCCACTTT. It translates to CAGRTNNSPLHF.